This TCR beta chain was found in a study of CD8 T cells in ankylosing spondylitis. Regarding the study as a whole: Made up of 7 to 9 highly homologous variants, a TCR beta motif appeared characteristic of ankylosing spondylitis blood. Clones linked with disease were CD8+ and fairly uncommon in the peripheral blood.

TCRdb re-called the 5' RACE reads through MiXCR, storing one row per CDR3 protein. The sample consists of a few hundred thousand distinct CDR3 sequences, approximately 20% of them appearing once. A few counts support this clonotype. The antigen remains unidentified. Sequences were obtained from blood, either unsorted or a sorted T cell fraction (not recorded which). The receptor was derived from a male donor with ankylosing spondylitis.

The CDR3 DNA is TGTGCCATCAGAGGGACGGCAAACACCATATATTTT. Protein product: CAIRGTANTIYF. The chain has TRBV10-3 and TRBJ1-3, with D tentatively TRBD1 (5 bases). V was cut by 6 bases and J by 6 bases, with 9 bases left in between. The CDR3 runs to 12 residues. The germline V gene encodes CDR1 ENHRY and CDR2 SYGVKD.